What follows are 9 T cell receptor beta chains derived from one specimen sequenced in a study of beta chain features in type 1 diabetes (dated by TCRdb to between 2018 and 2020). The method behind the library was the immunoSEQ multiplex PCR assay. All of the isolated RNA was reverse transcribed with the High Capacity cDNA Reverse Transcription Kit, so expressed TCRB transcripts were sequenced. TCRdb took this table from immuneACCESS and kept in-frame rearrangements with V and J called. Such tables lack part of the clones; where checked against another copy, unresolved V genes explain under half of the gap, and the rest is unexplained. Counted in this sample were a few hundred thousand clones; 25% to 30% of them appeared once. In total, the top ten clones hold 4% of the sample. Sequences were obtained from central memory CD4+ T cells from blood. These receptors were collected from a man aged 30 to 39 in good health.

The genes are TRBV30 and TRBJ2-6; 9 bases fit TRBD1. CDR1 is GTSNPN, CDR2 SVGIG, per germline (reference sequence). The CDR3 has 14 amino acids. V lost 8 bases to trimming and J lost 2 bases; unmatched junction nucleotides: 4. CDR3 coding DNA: TGTGCCCGGGACAGGGAGGCTGGGGCCAACGTCCTGACTTTC. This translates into CARDREAGANVLTF.

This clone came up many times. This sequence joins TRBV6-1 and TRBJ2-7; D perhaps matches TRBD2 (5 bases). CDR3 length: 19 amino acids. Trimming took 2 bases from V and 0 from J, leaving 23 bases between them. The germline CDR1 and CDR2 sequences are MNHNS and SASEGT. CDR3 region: CASSEPSRGSQERSYEQYF. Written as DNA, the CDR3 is TGTGCCAGCAGTGAACCGTCACGAGGGAGCCAGGAGCGCTCCTACGAGCAGTACTTC.

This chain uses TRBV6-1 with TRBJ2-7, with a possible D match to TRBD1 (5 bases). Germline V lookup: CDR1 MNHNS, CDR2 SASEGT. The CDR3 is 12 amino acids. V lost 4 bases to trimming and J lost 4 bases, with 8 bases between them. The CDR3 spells CASSGTGYEQYF. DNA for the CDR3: TGTGCCAGCAGTGGAACAGGATACGAGCAGTACTTC.

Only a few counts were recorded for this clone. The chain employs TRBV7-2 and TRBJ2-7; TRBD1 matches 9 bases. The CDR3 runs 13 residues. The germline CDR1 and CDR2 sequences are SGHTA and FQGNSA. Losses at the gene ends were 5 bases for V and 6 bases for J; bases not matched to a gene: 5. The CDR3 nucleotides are TGTGCCAGCAGCCCGGGACAGGGAGTCGAGCAGTACTTC. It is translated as CASSPGQGVEQYF.

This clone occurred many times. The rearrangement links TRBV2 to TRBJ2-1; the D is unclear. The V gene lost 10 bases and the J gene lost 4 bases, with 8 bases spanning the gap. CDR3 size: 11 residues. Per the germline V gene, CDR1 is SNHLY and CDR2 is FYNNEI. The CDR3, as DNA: TGTGCCACCGGAACGTACAATGAGCAGTTCTTC. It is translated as CATGTYNEQFF. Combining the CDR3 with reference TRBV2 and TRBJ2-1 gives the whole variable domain EPEVTQTPSHQVTQMGQEVILRCVPISNHLYFYWYRQILGQKVEFLVSFYNNEISEKSEIFDDQFSVERPDGSNFTLKIRSTKLEDSAMYFCATGTYNEQFFGPGTRLTVL.

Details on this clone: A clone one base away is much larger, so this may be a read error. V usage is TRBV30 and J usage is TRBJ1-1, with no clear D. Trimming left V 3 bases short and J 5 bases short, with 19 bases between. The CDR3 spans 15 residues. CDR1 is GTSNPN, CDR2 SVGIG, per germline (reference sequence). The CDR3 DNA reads TGTGCCTGGAGAGCCCCGGACCTAGAGGGAACTGAAGCTTTCTTT. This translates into CAWRAPDLEGTEAFF. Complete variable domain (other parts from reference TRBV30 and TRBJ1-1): SQTIHQWPATLVQPVGSPLSLECTVEGTSNPNLYWYRQAAGRGLQLLFYSVGIGQISSEVPQNLSASRPQDRQFILSSKKLLLSDSGFYLCAWRAPDLEGTEAFFGQGTRLTVV.

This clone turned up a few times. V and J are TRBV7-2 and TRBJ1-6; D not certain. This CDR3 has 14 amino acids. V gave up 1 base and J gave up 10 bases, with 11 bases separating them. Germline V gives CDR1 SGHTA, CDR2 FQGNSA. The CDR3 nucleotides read TGTGCCAGCAGCTTAGGGGGAGAGGCCTCACCCCTCCACTTT. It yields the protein CASSLGGEASPLHF. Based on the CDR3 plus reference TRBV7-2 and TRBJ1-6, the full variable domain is GAGVSQSPSNKVTEKGKDVELRCDPISGHTALYWYRQSLGQGLEFLIYFQGNSAPDKSGLPSDRFSAERTGGSVSTLTIQRTQQEDSAVYLCASSLGGEASPLHFGNGTRLTVT.

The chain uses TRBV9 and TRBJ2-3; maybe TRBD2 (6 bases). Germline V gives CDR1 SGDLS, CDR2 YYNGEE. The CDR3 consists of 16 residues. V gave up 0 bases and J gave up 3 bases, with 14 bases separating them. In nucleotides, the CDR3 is TGTGCCAGCAGCGTAGCTCCGGGACTTGCAACAGATACGCAGTATTTT. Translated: CASSVAPGLATDTQYF.

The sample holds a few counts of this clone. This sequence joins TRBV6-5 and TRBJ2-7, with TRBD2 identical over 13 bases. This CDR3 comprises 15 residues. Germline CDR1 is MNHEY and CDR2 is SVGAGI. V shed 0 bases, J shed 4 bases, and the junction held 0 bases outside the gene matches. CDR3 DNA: TGTGCCAGCAGTTACTCACTAGCGGGAGGGTACGAGCAGTACTTC. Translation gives CASSYSLAGGYEQYF.